A single sample gave rise to the 32 T cell receptor beta chains below, sequenced in a study of T cells after yellow fever vaccination. TCRdb re-derived calls from the 5' RACE reads in MiXCR, one entry per CDR3 protein. This sample has some 560,000 distinct CDR3 sequences, with about 15% found just once. The source material was PBMCs, sampled about 5 days after the first yellow fever vaccination. The receptor source for this set is a man aged 18 to 30 who received the YFV17D yellow fever vaccine.

The V and J genes are TRBV2 and TRBJ2-7, with 8 bases aligning to TRBD1. Germline V lookup: CDR1 SNHLY, CDR2 FYNNEI. Trimming removed 1 base from V and 6 bases from J; junction bases left unmatched: 2. The length of the CDR3 is 13 residues. The CDR3 loop reads CASSEGTGTEQYF. As DNA, the CDR3 is TGTGCCAGCAGTGAAGGGACAGGGACCGAGCAGTACTTC.

On this clonotype: In this CDR3 the conserved last residue, phenylalanine or tryptophan, is missing, so a read error is likely. The J gene is TRBJ2-5, the V gene TRBV12-3 or TRBV12-4; D perhaps matches TRBD2 (5 bases). This CDR3 has 13 residues. The V gene lost 7 bases and the J gene lost 4 bases, with 13 bases spanning the gap. The CDR3 nucleotides read TGTGCCAGCACCCCTACTAGTAGAGAGACCCAGTACTCC. Protein sequence: CASTPTSRETQYS.

This rearrangement joins TRBV7-9 to TRBJ1-5; no reliable D call. The germline gives CDR1 SEHNR, CDR2 FQNEAQ (reference sequence). V lost 5 bases to trimming and J lost 3 bases, with 17 bases between them. The CDR3 sequence is 16 residues long. For the CDR3, the DNA is TGTGCCAGCAGCCGAAGCGGGCCGGAGGCCAATCAGCCCCAGCATTTT. Amino acids: CASSRSGPEANQPQHF. Looking up the rest from reference TRBV7-9 and TRBJ1-5 gives the full variable domain: DTGVSQNPRHKITKRGQNVTFRCDPISEHNRLYWYRQTLGQGPEFLTYFQNEAQLEKSRLLSDRFSAERPKGSFSTLEIQRTEQGDSAMYLCASSRSGPEANQPQHFGDGTRLSIL.

J is TRBJ2-3 and V is TRBV7-9; D ambiguous. CDR1 SEHNR and CDR2 FQNEAQ come from the germline V gene (reference sequence). CDR3 length equals 17 residues. Trimming removed 3 bases at V and 0 bases at J, with 16 bases between. Written as DNA, the CDR3 is TGTGCCAGCAGCTTTGTCCGGTCGGGCCCTAGCACAGATACGCAGTATTTT. Translating gives CASSFVRSGPSTDTQYF. Drawing the rest from reference TRBV7-9 and TRBJ2-3, the complete variable domain is DTGVSQNPRHKITKRGQNVTFRCDPISEHNRLYWYRQTLGQGPEFLTYFQNEAQLEKSRLLSDRFSAERPKGSFSTLEIQRTEQGDSAMYLCASSFVRSGPSTDTQYFGPGTRLTVL.

This chain joins TRBV20-1 and TRBJ2-1; weak D call: TRBD1 (6 bases). The CDR3 has 11 amino acids. The germline V gene has CDR1 DFQATT and CDR2 SNEGSKA (reference sequence). V dropped 6 bases and J dropped 13 bases, with 16 bases sitting between them. CDR3 amino acids: CSAPRGIFQFF. The CDR3 nucleotides are TGCAGTGCCCCTAGGGGGATTTTTCAGTTCTTC.

This clonotype appeared a few times. The chain couples TRBV15 to TRBJ2-3, with D perhaps matching TRBD2 (5 bases). The CDR3 is made up of 18 amino acids. V gave up 3 bases and J gave up 1 base, with 20 bases separating them. CDR1 LNHNV and CDR2 YYDKDF come from the germline V gene (reference sequence). CDR3 bases: TGTGCCACCAGCAGTACTACGGGGTATAATCGGGGCACAGATACGCAGTATTTT. Its protein product is CATSSTTGYNRGTDTQYF.

A few counts support this clonotype. The chain uses TRBV20-1 and TRBJ2-5; D is possibly TRBD1 or TRBD2 (5 bases each). The germline gives CDR1 DFQATT, CDR2 SNEGSKA (reference sequence). V was shortened by 6 bases and J by 4 bases, with 12 bases between the two germline ends. CDR3 length: 12 amino acids. The CDR3 sequence is CSAAIGTETQYF. The CDR3 DNA reads as TGCAGTGCCGCGATCGGGACAGAGACCCAGTACTTC.

CDR3 loop: CASRIGLAGVFEQFF. Written as DNA, the CDR3 is TGTGCCAGCAGAATTGGGCTAGCGGGGGTCTTTGAGCAGTTCTTC. The chain recombines TRBV7-2 with TRBJ2-1; 10 bases agree with TRBD2. There are 15 residues in the CDR3. V lost 6 bases and J lost 9; bases outside the gene matches: 11. Germline V gives CDR1 SGHTA, CDR2 FQGNSA.

The rearrangement links TRBV6-2 or TRBV6-3 to TRBJ2-2; 14 bases fit TRBD2. Trimming removed 2 bases from V and 2 bases from J; junction bases left unmatched: 7. The CDR3 loop spans 19 amino acids. CDR1 and CDR2 from the germline V gene are MNHEY and SVGEGT. CDR3 sequence: CASSYEGLAGAVNTGELFF. In DNA form, the CDR3 reads TGTGCCAGCAGTTACGAGGGACTAGCGGGGGCCGTCAACACCGGGGAGCTGTTTTTT.

The sample holds many counts of this clonotype. This chain joins TRBV29-1 and TRBJ2-5, with 8 bases fitting TRBD2. V shed 8 bases, J shed 5 bases, and the junction held 10 bases outside the gene matches. CDR3 length equals 13 residues. In germline, CDR1 is SQVTM, CDR2 ANQGSEA. The CDR3, as DNA: TGCAGCTCTAGCGGGTCCAACACGGAGACCCAGTACTTC. Its translation is CSSSGSNTETQYF. The full variable domain, rest sourced from reference TRBV29-1 and TRBJ2-5, is SAVISQKPSRDICQRGTSLTIQCQVDSQVTMMFWYRQQPGQSLTLIATANQGSEATYESGFVIDKFPISRPNLTFSTLTVSNMSPEDSSIYLCSSSGSNTETQYFGPGTRLLVL.

This chain uses TRBV4-1 with TRBJ2-1; 10 nucleotides match TRBD1. Germline-derived CDR1 and CDR2 are MGHRA and YSYEKL. CDR3 length: 14 amino acids. The ends lost 1 base at V and 6 bases at J; junction bases unmatched: 0. CDR3 in DNA: TGCGCCAGCAGCCAAGGGACAGGGGGCAATGAGCAGTTCTTC. It specifies CASSQGTGGNEQFF.

This clonotype was seen a few times. V and J are TRBV9 and TRBJ2-7; TRBD1 aligns across 9 bases. There are 15 residues in the CDR3. The V segment lost 4 bases and the J segment 2 bases; nucleotides outside the gene matches: 7. Germline V CDR1 and CDR2: SGDLS, YYNGEE. The CDR3 protein is CASSTRDRAPYEQYV. In DNA form, the CDR3 reads TGTGCCAGCAGCACCCGGGACAGGGCCCCCTACGAGCAGTACGTC.

The sample holds a few counts of this clonotype. The rearrangement joins TRBV7-2 to TRBJ2-1, with a weak D call TRBD2 (5 bases). The germline V gene has CDR1 SGHTA and CDR2 FQGNSA. The CDR3 loop spans 15 amino acids. V was clipped by 4 bases and J by 6 bases, with 16 bases between them. DNA of the CDR3: TGTGCCAGCAGCTCTTACGGTGGACGGGGCAATGAGCAGTTCTTC. It translates to CASSSYGGRGNEQFF. Looking up the rest from reference TRBV7-2 and TRBJ2-1 gives the full variable domain: GAGVSQSPSNKVTEKGKDVELRCDPISGHTALYWYRQSLGQGLEFLIYFQGNSAPDKSGLPSDRFSAERTGGSVSTLTIQRTQQEDSAVYLCASSSYGGRGNEQFFGPGTRLTVL.

This clonotype has more than one count but fewer than ten. CDR3 DNA: TGTGCCAGCAGCTTGTTCGGTGGCGGGGAGGAGACCCAGTACTTC. Translation gives CASSLFGGGEETQYF. The rearrangement uses TRBV5-4 and TRBJ2-5; the D gene is possibly TRBD2 (6 bases). The CDR3 runs to 15 residues. V lost 1 base to trimming and J lost 5 bases, with 15 bases between them. In germline, CDR1 is SGHNT, CDR2 YYREEE (reference sequence).

In its sample, this clonotype was seen a few times. V and J are TRBV9 and TRBJ1-2; D gene uncertain. The germline V and J ends were trimmed by 0 bases and 6 bases, with 6 bases remaining between them. Looked up from germline, CDR1 is SGDLS and CDR2 is YYNGEE. The CDR3 spans 12 residues. In DNA, the CDR3 is TGTGCCAGCAGCGTAGAGGGTCATGGCTACACCTTC. Its translation is CASSVEGHGYTF.

This clonotype was seen a few times. Written as DNA, the CDR3 is TGTGCCAGCAGCCCGGGCGGCAATTCCTACGAGCAGTACGTC. Translation: CASSPGGNSYEQYV. This chain connects TRBV5-5 to TRBJ2-7; D unresolved. This CDR3 contains 14 residues. Trimming took off 4 bases at V and 1 base at J, with 12 bases between the two ends. Germline assignment: CDR1 SGHKS and CDR2 YYEKEE (reference sequence).

This chain uses TRBV5-4 with TRBJ2-7, with D maybe TRBD2 (5 bases). V lost 4 bases to trimming and J lost 4 bases, with 15 bases between them. Germline values: CDR1 SGHNT, CDR2 YYREEE (reference sequence). The CDR3 runs to 14 residues. The CDR3 loop reads CASSPHGVMYEQYF. For the CDR3, the DNA is TGTGCCAGCAGCCCCCACGGGGTCATGTACGAGCAGTACTTC. Complete variable domain (other parts from reference TRBV5-4 and TRBJ2-7): ETGVTQSPTHLIKTRGQQVTLRCSSQSGHNTVSWYQQALGQGPQFIFQYYREEENGRGNFPPRFSGLQFPNYSSELNVNALELDDSALYLCASSPHGVMYEQYFGPGTRLTVT.

This clonotype was counted between two and nine times. The chain recombines TRBV7-8 with TRBJ2-1; 7 bases agree with TRBD1. The CDR3 loop spans 13 amino acids. The germline gives CDR1 SGHVS, CDR2 FQNEAQ. The V and J ends lost 5 bases and 7 bases, in that order; junction bases with no gene match: 5. Written as DNA, the CDR3 is TGTGCCAGCAGCATTCGACAGGGTAATGAGCAGTTCTTC. Translating it yields CASSIRQGNEQFF.

The sample holds many counts of this clonotype. The chain has TRBV4-2 and TRBJ2-2; 7 bases map to TRBD1. V was pared by 1 base and J by 6 bases, with 5 bases of the junction left unmatched. Looked up from germline, CDR1 is LGHNA and CDR2 is YNFKEQ. CDR3 length: 15 residues. CDR3 sequence (DNA): TGTGCCAGCAGCCAAGGTCACAGGGGCGCCGGGGAGCTGTTTTTT. This codes for CASSQGHRGAGELFF.

In this sample, this clonotype turned up a few times. The rearrangement links TRBV12-3 or TRBV12-4 to TRBJ2-5, with 7 nucleotides matching TRBD1. This CDR3 contains 15 residues. V shed 7 bases and J 5 bases; nucleotides not matched to a gene: 13. The CDR3 coding sequence is TGTGCCAGCACCACAGGGGCGTCATGGGGGGAGACCCAGTACTTC. Translation gives CASTTGASWGETQYF.

This rearrangement joins TRBV15 to TRBJ1-5; D possibly corresponds to TRBD1 (5 bases). Trimming shortened V by 0 bases and J by 11 bases, and 11 bases separated the two germline ends. This CDR3 region has 13 residues. Germline CDR1 reads LNHNV; CDR2 reads YYDKDF (reference sequence). DNA of the CDR3: TGTGCCACCAGCAGAGATCCCCTCAGGGCCCAGCATTTT. This codes for CATSRDPLRAQHF.

This clonotype was seen a handful of times. This chain links TRBV2 with TRBJ2-6; 9 bases are a match to TRBD1. The trim removed 3 bases at V and 0 bases at J, leaving 6 bases unmatched. This CDR3 spans 18 amino acids. Germline V gene sequence: CDR1 SNHLY, CDR2 FYNNEI. The DNA of the CDR3 is TGTGCCAGCAGTGATTGGGACAGGGAGAGCTCTGGGGCCAACGTCCTGACTTTC. It codes for CASSDWDRESSGANVLTF.

This clonotype was picked up a small number of times. The chain combines TRBV6-6 with TRBJ1-5; D gene uncertain. Trimming took off 5 bases at V and 6 bases at J, with 11 bases between the two ends. CDR3 length: 13 residues. Germline values: CDR1 MNHNY, CDR2 SVGAGI (reference sequence). The CDR3 sequence is CASSDILGQPQHF. In DNA form, the CDR3 reads TGTGCCAGCAGTGACATCCTTGGTCAGCCCCAGCATTTT.

This clonotype was counted a few times. The chain couples TRBV5-1 to TRBJ2-5, with a tentative D call TRBD2 (6 bases). Germline CDR1 reads SGHRS; CDR2 reads YFSETQ. The CDR3 sequence is 16 residues long. V gave up 4 bases and J gave up 1 base, with 17 bases separating them. The CDR3 region has the DNA TGCGCCAGCAGCAGCGGGCTCCCCGAGGCCCAAGAGACCCAGTACTTC. Amino acids: CASSSGLPEAQETQYF.

This clonotype was seen repeatedly, ten times or more. V gene TRBV11-2 combines with J gene TRBJ2-3; D is unclear. Trimming took 5 bases from V and 0 from J, leaving 12 bases between them. Germline loops: CDR1 SGHAT, CDR2 FQNNGV. The CDR3 contains 15 residues. The CDR3 loop reads CASSQTGLSTDTQYF. DNA of the CDR3: TGTGCCAGCAGCCAGACCGGGCTGAGCACAGATACGCAGTATTTT. Full variable domain (outside the CDR3, taken from reference TRBV11-2 and TRBJ2-3): EAGVAQSPRYKIIEKRQSVAFWCNPISGHATLYWYQQILGQGPKLLIQFQNNGVVDDSQLPKDRFSAERLKGVDSTLKIQPAKLEDSAVYLCASSQTGLSTDTQYFGPGTRLTVL.

The V and J genes are TRBV4-3 and TRBJ2-6; the D gene is possibly TRBD1 (6 bases). V lost 0 bases to trimming and J lost 0 bases, with 15 bases between them. Germline loops: CDR1 LGHNA, CDR2 YSLEER. CDR3 length: 19 residues. The CDR3 region has the DNA TGCGCCAGCAGCCAAGATCCTGGACAGACCCTCTCTGGGGCCAACGTCCTGACTTTC. Encoded protein: CASSQDPGQTLSGANVLTF.

The chain couples TRBV6-5 to TRBJ1-4; D uncertain. The CDR3 has 14 residues. Germline V gives CDR1 MNHEY, CDR2 SVGAGI. Deletions cut 2 bases from V and 6 bases from J, with 10 bases between. The CDR3: CASSYRHLYEKLFF. CDR3 DNA: TGTGCCAGCAGTTACAGGCATCTATATGAAAAACTGTTTTTT.

V gene TRBV7-6 combines with J gene TRBJ2-1; D perhaps matches TRBD1 (7 bases). V was clipped by 1 base and J by 0 bases, with 13 bases between them. CDR3 length: 17 residues. Looked up from germline, CDR1 is SGHVS and CDR2 is FNYEAQ. The CDR3 DNA reads TGTGCCAGCAGCTTAGAGGCGGGACAGACCTCCTACAATGAGCAGTTCTTC. It yields the protein CASSLEAGQTSYNEQFF. The full variable domain, its missing parts supplied by reference TRBV7-6 and TRBJ2-1, is GAGVSQSPRYKVTKRGQDVALRCDPISGHVSLYWYRQALGQGPEFLTYFNYEAQQDKSGLPNDRFSAERPEGSISTLTIQRTEQRDSAMYRCASSLEAGQTSYNEQFFGPGTRLTVL.

This sequence joins TRBV7-3 and TRBJ2-2; possible D gene TRBD2, 5 bases. The length of the CDR3 is 12 residues. Germline loops: CDR1 SGHTA, CDR2 FQGTGA. The V and J ends lost 4 bases and 8 bases respectively, with 8 bases between them. In DNA form, the CDR3 reads TGTGCCAGCAGCTCGGAGGAGGGGGAGCTGTTTTTT. Protein: CASSSEEGELFF.

The J gene is TRBJ2-1, the V gene TRBV20-1; 9 nucleotides align to TRBD2. Germline CDR1 reads DFQATT; CDR2 reads SNEGSKA (reference sequence). Unmatched junction bases numbered 4, after V lost 5 bases and J lost 5 bases. CDR3 length: 13 amino acids. The CDR3 loop reads CSAPGLADNEQFF. The CDR3 bases are TGCAGTGCTCCGGGACTAGCCGACAATGAGCAGTTCTTC.

This clonotype was seen at least ten times. V gene TRBV7-3 combines with J gene TRBJ2-3, with D perhaps TRBD2 (5 bases). This CDR3 comprises 16 residues. Trimming left V 0 bases short and J 1 base short, with 11 bases between. From germline, CDR1 is SGHTA and CDR2 FQGTGA. CDR3 sequence: CASSLTNGGRTDTQYF. CDR3 nucleotides: TGTGCCAGCAGCTTAACTAACGGAGGACGCACAGATACGCAGTATTTT.

This clonotype was observed a handful of times. The chain carries TRBV7-9 and TRBJ2-2; D gene ambiguous. Trimming took off 4 bases at V and 1 base at J, with 10 bases between the two ends. Germline V gene data show CDR1 as SEHNR and CDR2 as FQNEAQ (reference sequence). CDR3 length: 15 residues. The DNA of the CDR3 is TGTGCCAGCAGCTCGAGTTACGTGAACACCGGGGAGCTGTTTTTT. Protein sequence: CASSSSYVNTGELFF.